Listed below are T cell receptor beta chains from one sample, sequenced in a study of Ad26.COV2.S vaccination and SARS-CoV-2 variants. Clones were sequenced by immunoSEQ multiplex PCR, and TCRdb holds only the in-frame ones, with some missing. The sample records some 500,000 clones, 89% being singletons. Here the sequenced sample was peripheral blood, taken in a trial of Ad26.COV2.S vaccine versus placebo. The source is a person between 18 and 60 years old who received the Ad26.COV2.S COVID-19 vaccine or a placebo. The CDR3 runs from the conserved cysteine through the conserved F or W. D genes are given only for firm matches. Expanded clones get a size class; other rows say once, few or many, or leave the size out.

j_call clone_size d_call v_call cdr3_aa cdr3_nt
TRBJ1-1 few - TRBV11-3 CASSSLADSEAFF TGTGCCAGCAGCTCGTTAGCGGACAGTGAAGCTTTCTTT
TRBJ2-2 - - TRBV3-1/TRBV3-2 CASSQDSPGANTGELFF TGTGCCAGCAGCCAAGACTCCCCGGGAGCGAACACCGGGGAGCTGTTTTTT
TRBJ2-1 once - TRBV27 CASSSSRGVYNEQFF TGTGCCAGCAGTTCGAGTAGGGGGGTGTACAATGAGCAGTTCTTC
TRBJ2-3 - TRBD2 TRBV7-8 CASSLGGRAGYRTDTQYF TGTGCCAGCAGCTTAGGAGGGAGGGCAGGGTATCGGACAGATACGCAGTATTTT
TRBJ2-5 - - TRBV28 CASSLLEGGPETQYF TGTGCCAGCAGTTTATTGGAGGGGGGCCCTGAGACCCAGTACTTC
TRBJ2-3 once TRBD1 TRBV18 CASSPPGQGSDTQYF TGTGCCAGCTCACCACCCGGACAGGGATCAGATACGCAGTATTTT
TRBJ2-1 - - TRBV11-3 CASSLDRRVSYNEQFF TGTGCCAGCAGCTTAGATCGGCGGGTGTCCTACAATGAGCAGTTCTTC
TRBJ2-1 - TRBD1 TRBV10-3 CAISEGTVQFF TGTGCCATCAGTGAGGGGACAGTGCAGTTCTTC
TRBJ1-2 - - TRBV18 CASSPDSPNRSF TGTGCCAGCTCACCAGATTCTCCCAACAGGTCCTTC
TRBJ2-2 - - TRBV10-3 CAISGADGTGELFF TGTGCCATCAGTGGAGCGGACGGGACCGGGGAGCTGTTTTTT
TRBJ2-7 - TRBD1 TRBV24-1 CATSDSDRAEQYF TGTGCCACCAGTGATAGCGACAGGGCGGAGCAGTACTTC